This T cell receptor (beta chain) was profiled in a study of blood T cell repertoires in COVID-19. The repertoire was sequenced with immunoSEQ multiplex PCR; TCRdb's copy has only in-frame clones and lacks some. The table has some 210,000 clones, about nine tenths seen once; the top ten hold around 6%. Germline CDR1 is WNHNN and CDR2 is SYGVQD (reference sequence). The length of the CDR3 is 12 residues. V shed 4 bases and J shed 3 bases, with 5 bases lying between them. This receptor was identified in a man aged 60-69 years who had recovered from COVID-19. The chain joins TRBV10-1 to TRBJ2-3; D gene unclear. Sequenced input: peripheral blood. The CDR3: CASSGGTDTQYF. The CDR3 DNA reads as TGCGCCAGCAGTGGAGGAACAGATACGCAGTATTTT.